The 2 T cell receptor beta chains listed next were all sequenced from one sample in a study of immune heterogeneity within non-small cell lung tumors. Amplification of the TCR beta CDR3 was achieved through multiplex PCR with 32 V and 13 J primers. MiXCR, run by TCRdb on the multiplex PCR reads, gives a single entry per CDR3 protein. The table shows roughly 3,000 distinct CDR3 sequences, with more than 50% occurring only once. Bulk tumor genomic DNA served as template, at roughly 600 ng per sample. Surgeons took several biopsies per primary tumor, spaced far apart, during surgery. These patients got curative surgery after being newly diagnosed with untreated non-small cell lung cancer. The specimen was lung tumor tissue. The receptors derive from a man aged 60 to 69 with non-small cell lung cancer.

By sample share, this clonotype is medium-sized. CDR3 nucleotides: TGCGCCAGCAGCGGAAAAGACAGGGGGCGGACAGATACGCAGTATTTT. The encoded protein is CASSGKDRGRTDTQYF. The chain links TRBV5-1 to TRBJ2-3, with TRBD1 matching 10 bases. CDR1 is SGHRS, CDR2 YFSETQ, per germline. Trimming took 4 bases from V and 3 from J; bases not matched to a gene: 8. This CDR3 comprises 16 residues.

V gene TRBV15 combines with J gene TRBJ1-1; no firm D call. V lost 2 bases and J lost 5, with 9 bases in between. The germline V gene encodes CDR1 LNHNV and CDR2 YYDKDF (reference sequence). The CDR3 runs to 13 residues. As DNA, the CDR3 is TGTGCCACCAGCAGACAAGAGGAAACTGAAGCTTTCTTT. Its translation: CATSRQEETEAFF.